This passage covers 15 T cell receptor beta chains from one sample sequenced in a study of identical twins. TCRdb reprocessed the 5' RACE reads via MiXCR and lists one record per CDR3 protein. The sample has 400,000 to 500,000 distinct CDR3 sequences, roughly an eighth seen once; the top ten hold about 0.97%. This same sample was also taken into another study, of yellow fever vaccine responses in identical twins.

The sequenced sample consisted of CD4+ T cells sorted from blood. The source of these receptors is a young woman in good health.

The V call is TRBV28, the J call TRBJ2-7; 12 bases line up with TRBD2. Trimming removed 5 bases from V and 6 bases from J; junction bases left unmatched: 11. CDR1 and CDR2 from the germline V gene are MDHEN and SYDVKM. This CDR3 comprises 16 residues. CDR3 nucleotide sequence: TGTGCCAGCAGTCCCCCTCGACTAGCGGGAGTTCTCGAGCAGTACTTC. Protein: CASSPPRLAGVLEQYF.

The sample holds a few counts of this clonotype. The V gene is TRBV6-6, the J gene TRBJ1-1, with D hard to call. Trimming removed 7 bases from V and 3 bases from J, with 9 bases in between. This CDR3 comprises 12 residues. The germline CDR1 and CDR2 sequences are MNHNY and SVGAGI (reference sequence). The CDR3 reads CASTFLDTEAFF. In nucleotides, the CDR3 is TGTGCCAGCACCTTCCTGGACACTGAAGCTTTCTTT.

V gene TRBV2 combines with J gene TRBJ2-7; possible D gene TRBD2, 6 bases. The length of the CDR3 is 14 residues. The germline CDR1 and CDR2 sequences are SNHLY and FYNNEI. The ends were cut back, 10 bases at V and 0 bases at J, with 16 bases in the middle. This CDR3 reads CATRRGVSSYEQYF. The CDR3 DNA is TGTGCCACCAGACGCGGGGTGAGCTCCTACGAGCAGTACTTC.

The rearrangement links TRBV6-1 to TRBJ2-3; no clear D gene. In germline, CDR1 is MNHNS, CDR2 SASEGT. The V gene lost 3 bases and the J gene lost 2 bases, with 15 bases spanning the gap. This CDR3 contains 16 residues. The CDR3 region has the DNA TGTGCCAGCAGTGAGATGTCGGCGACAATCACAGATACGCAGTATTTT. Its protein is CASSEMSATITDTQYF.

This clonotype was seen ten or more times. The chain joins TRBV27 to TRBJ1-4, with D tentatively TRBD1 (6 bases). Trimming removed 5 bases from V and 8 bases from J, with 12 bases in between. The CDR3 consists of 13 residues. CDR1 is MNHEY, CDR2 SMNVEV, per germline (reference sequence). CDR3: CASSPGGWEKLFF. In DNA, the CDR3 is TGTGCCAGCAGTCCGGGGGGCTGGGAAAAACTGTTTTTT.

The sample holds a few counts of this clonotype. This sequence joins TRBV29-1 and TRBJ2-3; TRBD2 agrees at 8 bases. This CDR3 region has 11 residues. The germline CDR1 and CDR2 sequences are SQVTM and ANQGSEA. V trimming: 6 bases; J trimming: 6 bases; junction bases outside the gene matches: 2. In nucleotides, the CDR3 is TGCAGCGTCAGACTAGCGGATACGCAGTATTTT. This gives the protein CSVRLADTQYF.

A few counts support this clonotype. V is TRBV5-1 and J is TRBJ2-5; maybe TRBD2 (5 bases). This CDR3 has 13 amino acids. V dropped 4 bases and J dropped 2 bases, with 9 bases sitting between them. CDR1 and CDR2 from the germline V gene are SGHRS and YFSETQ. The CDR3 DNA is TGCGCCAGCAGCCGAGAGGGACAAGAGACCCAGTACTTC. As protein: CASSREGQETQYF.

Many counts were recorded for this clonotype. The rearrangement links TRBV6-1 to TRBJ1-5, with 10 bases that match TRBD1. From germline, CDR1 is MNHNS and CDR2 SASEGT. Trimming removed 5 bases from V and 6 bases from J; junction bases left unmatched: 7. The CDR3 extends over 15 amino acids. CDR3 region: CASSQTTGGFQPQHF. The CDR3, as DNA: TGTGCCAGCAGTCAGACGACAGGGGGCTTTCAGCCCCAGCATTTT.

This rearrangement joins TRBV7-6 to TRBJ2-5; D might be TRBD1 (6 bases). Trimming pared 3 bases from V and 2 bases from J, leaving 13 bases between. CDR1 SGHVS and CDR2 FNYEAQ come from the germline V gene. The length of the CDR3 is 15 residues. The CDR3, as DNA: TGTGCCAGCAGCTTTCCCTCAGGGACACAAGAGACCCAGTACTTC. Translated: CASSFPSGTQETQYF. Complete variable domain (other parts from reference TRBV7-6 and TRBJ2-5): GAGVSQSPRYKVTKRGQDVALRCDPISGHVSLYWYRQALGQGPEFLTYFNYEAQQDKSGLPNDRFSAERPEGSISTLTIQRTEQRDSAMYRCASSFPSGTQETQYFGPGTRLLVL.

This clonotype was detected only a few times. The rearrangement joins TRBV12-3 or TRBV12-4 to TRBJ2-3; D possibly corresponds to TRBD1 (5 bases). Trimming removed 1 base from V and 4 bases from J, with 6 bases in between. The CDR3 has 13 amino acids. CDR3 sequence reads: CASSLEGPDTQYF. For the CDR3, the DNA is TGTGCCAGCAGTTTAGAGGGGCCAGATACGCAGTATTTT.

This clonotype was seen a few times. One end of the junction varies from germline; a read error may be responsible. V gene TRBV7-7 combines with J gene TRBJ2-5; D is possibly TRBD1 (6 bases). This CDR3 contains 17 residues. Germline V gene lookup returns CDR1 SSHAT and CDR2 FNYEAQ (reference sequence). The CDR3 sequence: CASRQQRGQRLGETQYF. As DNA, the CDR3 is TGTGCTAGCAGACAACAGAGGGGACAACGCCTCGGGGAGACCCAGTACTTC.

This clonotype was detected only a few times. The chain has TRBV28 and TRBJ2-7; D gene unclear. Germline CDR1 reads MDHEN; CDR2 reads SYDVKM. The length of the CDR3 is 11 residues. V was cut by 2 bases and J by 7 bases, with 6 bases left in between. The CDR3 loop is CASSLLREQYF. For the CDR3, the DNA is TGTGCCAGCAGTTTACTGAGGGAGCAGTACTTC. The full variable domain, its missing parts supplied by reference TRBV28 and TRBJ2-7, is DVKVTQSSRYLVKRTGEKVFLECVQDMDHENMFWYRQDPGLGLRLIYFSYDVKMKEKGDIPEGYSVSREKKERFSLILESASTNQTSMYLCASSLLREQYFGPGTRLTVT.

This clonotype was counted a few times. The V gene is TRBV9, the J gene TRBJ1-2; the match to TRBD1 covers 7 bases. The CDR3 contains 13 residues. V lost 2 bases to trimming and J lost 8 bases; unmatched junction nucleotides: 6. The germline V gene encodes CDR1 SGDLS and CDR2 YYNGEE. The CDR3 sequence: CASSVDRAGGYTF. For the CDR3, the DNA is TGTGCCAGCAGCGTTGACAGGGCCGGCGGCTACACCTTC.

V and J are TRBV6-1 and TRBJ2-1; D perhaps matches TRBD1 (6 bases). V was trimmed by 3 bases and J by 8 bases, leaving 14 bases between them. This CDR3 region has 14 residues. Germline loops: CDR1 MNHNS, CDR2 SASEGT. The CDR3 protein is CASSEGAYIHEQFF. CDR3 in DNA: TGTGCCAGCAGTGAGGGGGCGTACATACATGAGCAGTTCTTC.

This clonotype was counted ten times or more. V gene TRBV12-3 or TRBV12-4 combines with J gene TRBJ2-3; 8 bases are a match to TRBD1. V was clipped by 5 bases and J by 7 bases; unmatched bases: 14. This CDR3 spans 16 amino acids. The CDR3 DNA follows: TGTGCCAGCAGTCCCCTGGACAGGGTGGGGACGAATACGCAGTATTTT. Translated: CASSPLDRVGTNTQYF.